The present entry profiles one T cell receptor (beta chain) with its context. The data are from a study of blood T cell repertoires in COVID-19. Study at large: Acute and convalescent COVID-19 samples came from the United States, Italy and Spain. T cells, B-cell-depleted T cells, or PBMCs supplied cDNA or gDNA.

The CDR3 has 13 residues. With 1 base removed from V and 9 bases from J, the gap between germline ends came to 10 bases. Germline V gives CDR1 GTSNPN, CDR2 SVGIG (reference sequence). TCRdb keeps only in-frame clones here, not all; method: immunoSEQ multiplex PCR. The data show some 110,000 clones, approximately 80% seen once. The chain links TRBV30 to TRBJ1-6; the D gene is possibly TRBD1 (5 bases). This sequence was found in an older woman with acute or convalescent COVID-19. The source material was peripheral blood. This CDR3 reads CAWSEGQGSPLHF. CDR3 nucleotides: TGTGCCTGGAGTGAGGGGCAGGGTTCACCCCTCCACTTT. Looking up the rest from reference TRBV30 and TRBJ1-6 gives the full variable domain: SQTIHQWPATLVQPVGSPLSLECTVEGTSNPNLYWYRQAAGRGLQLLFYSVGIGQISSEVPQNLSASRPQDRQFILSSKKLLLSDSGFYLCAWSEGQGSPLHFGNGTRLTVT.